The 18 T cell receptor beta chains below come from one sample, sequenced in a study of CD8 T cells in Susac syndrome. Random hexamers were used to reverse transcribe the RNA input (0.5 to 1 ug). TCRdb analysed the immunoSEQ multiplex PCR reads with MiXCR anew, one entry per CDR3 protein. The sample lists roughly 67,000 distinct CDR3 sequences, about 95% occurring once. The material sequenced was CD8+ T cells from PBMCs. The receptors originated from a human donor with multiple sclerosis.

The J gene is TRBJ2-2, the V gene TRBV27, with TRBD2 matching over 10 bases. Trimming at V came to 5 bases and at J to 1 base, leaving 4 bases not matched to a gene. The germline gives CDR1 MNHEY, CDR2 SMNVEV (reference sequence). The CDR3 covers 16 residues. CDR3 in amino acids: CASSPRTSGNTGELFF. The DNA for the CDR3 is TGTGCCAGCAGTCCTCGGACTAGCGGGAACACCGGGGAGCTGTTTTTT.

V is TRBV19 and J is TRBJ2-1, with 7 bases lining up with TRBD2. Per germline, CDR1 LNHDA and CDR2 SQIVND (reference sequence). V gave up 2 bases and J gave up 7 bases; unmatched junction bases: 2. The CDR3 is 13 amino acids. CDR3 sequence: CASSINGRNEQFF. CDR3 bases: TGTGCCAGTAGTATAAACGGGAGGAATGAGCAGTTCTTC.

The rearrangement links TRBV2 to TRBJ2-3; D gene uncertain. Trimming took 4 bases from V and 2 from J, leaving 19 bases between them. Germline CDR1 and CDR2: SNHLY and FYNNEI. The CDR3 extends over 17 amino acids. CDR3: CASSGWLQETPTDTQYF. The CDR3 nucleotides are TGTGCCAGCAGTGGTTGGCTCCAGGAAACTCCCACAGATACGCAGTATTTT. The full variable domain, rest sourced from reference TRBV2 and TRBJ2-3, is EPEVTQTPSHQVTQMGQEVILRCVPISNHLYFYWYRQILGQKVEFLVSFYNNEISEKSEIFDDQFSVERPDGSNFTLKIRSTKLEDSAMYFCASSGWLQETPTDTQYFGPGTRLTVL.

The chain has TRBV9 and TRBJ1-5; D may be TRBD1 (6 bases). Germline CDR1 SGDLS, CDR2 YYNGEE. With 8 bases removed from V and 3 bases from J, the gap between germline ends came to 12 bases. The CDR3 contains 13 residues. The CDR3 DNA follows: TGTGCCAGTGGGGGGGCGAACAATCAGCCCCAGCATTTT. It is translated as CASGGANNQPQHF.

J is TRBJ1-5 and V is TRBV7-8; D might be TRBD1 (5 bases). Trimming took 2 bases from V and 6 from J, leaving 14 bases between them. Per germline, CDR1 SGHVS and CDR2 FQNEAQ. The CDR3 spans 15 residues. The CDR3 DNA reads as TGTGCCAGCAGCTTAAGTGCCAGGGTTGTTCAGCCCCAGCATTTT. It codes for CASSLSARVVQPQHF.

The rearrangement joins TRBV27 to TRBJ1-1; no clear D. Germline V gene data show CDR1 as MNHEY and CDR2 as SMNVEV (reference sequence). Trimming removed 2 bases from V and 1 base from J, with 5 bases in between. This CDR3 spans 13 amino acids. CDR3 nucleotides: TGTGCCAGCAGTTTAGATTGGAACACTGAAGCTTTCTTT. Translating it yields CASSLDWNTEAFF.

A single count supports this clonotype. This chain uses TRBV27 with TRBJ1-2; TRBD1 matches 10 bases. In germline, CDR1 is MNHEY, CDR2 SMNVEV (reference sequence). Trimming took 5 bases from V and 2 from J; bases not matched to a gene: 5. The CDR3 runs to 15 residues. CDR3 region: CASSATTGGNYGYTF. In DNA form, the CDR3 reads TGTGCCAGCAGTGCCACGACAGGGGGCAACTATGGCTACACCTTC.

The rearrangement joins TRBV19 to TRBJ2-1; no clear D gene. Germline lookup yields CDR1 LNHDA and CDR2 SQIVND (reference sequence). Trimming pared 1 base from V and 2 bases from J, leaving 12 bases between. The CDR3 consists of 16 residues. CDR3 nucleotide sequence: TGTGCCAGTAGTATAGGGGGTGCTAGGACCTACAATGAGCAGTTCTTC. Amino acids: CASSIGGARTYNEQFF.

The rearrangement uses TRBV19 and TRBJ2-2, with TRBD1 as a possible D gene (6 bases). The germline CDR1 and CDR2 sequences are LNHDA and SQIVND (reference sequence). CDR3 length: 12 amino acids. V lost 3 bases and J lost 9, with 8 bases in between. The CDR3 DNA follows: TGTGCCAGTAGTATGGGGGCCCGGGAGCTGTTTTTT. Translated, it gives CASSMGARELFF. Combining the CDR3 with reference TRBV19 and TRBJ2-2 gives the whole variable domain DGGITQSPKYLFRKEGQNVTLSCEQNLNHDAMYWYRQDPGQGLRLIYYSQIVNDFQKGDIAEGYSVSREKKESFPLTVTSAQKNPTAFYLCASSMGARELFFGEGSRLTVL.

This chain joins TRBV9 and TRBJ2-7; possibly TRBD1 for D (5 bases). CDR3 length: 16 amino acids. Trimming left V 0 bases short and J 4 bases short, with 17 bases between. CDR1 is SGDLS, CDR2 YYNGEE, per germline. The CDR3 bases are TGTGCCAGCAGCGTAGGCGAGACAGAGGACGGGTACGAGCAGTACTTC. It codes for CASSVGETEDGYEQYF. Together with reference TRBV9 and TRBJ2-7, the CDR3 gives the full variable domain: DSGVTQTPKHLITATGQRVTLRCSPRSGDLSVYWYQQSLDQGLQFLIQYYNGEERAKGNILERFSAQQFPDLHSELNLSSLELGDSALYFCASSVGETEDGYEQYFGPGTRLTVT.

This clonotype was seen just once. The J gene is TRBJ2-7, the V gene TRBV5-4; 7 bases are shared with TRBD2. The CDR3 totals 12 residues. Germline loops: CDR1 SGHNT, CDR2 YYREEE (reference sequence). V was clipped by 4 bases and J by 5 bases; unmatched bases: 3. CDR3 region: CASSPGRDEQYF. The CDR3, as DNA: TGTGCCAGCAGCCCAGGGAGGGACGAGCAGTACTTC. Using reference TRBV5-4 and TRBJ2-7 for the parts outside the CDR3, the full variable domain is ETGVTQSPTHLIKTRGQQVTLRCSSQSGHNTVSWYQQALGQGPQFIFQYYREEENGRGNFPPRFSGLQFPNYSSELNVNALELDDSALYLCASSPGRDEQYFGPGTRLTVT.

Comments on this clonotype: The germline gene is not matched at one end of the junction; a read error may be the cause. The chain combines TRBV6-2 or TRBV6-3 with TRBJ2-1; no firm D call. Germline V gene data show CDR1 as MNHEY and CDR2 as SVGEGT. The CDR3 has 12 residues. The chain's CDR3 is CASSYSHNEQFF. Written as DNA, the CDR3 is TGTGCCAGCAGTTACTCCCACAATGAGCAGTTCTTC.

This chain connects TRBV4-1 to TRBJ2-7; weak D call: TRBD1 (6 bases). The CDR3 contains 14 residues. With 1 base removed from V and 1 base from J, the gap between germline ends came to 8 bases. Germline loops: CDR1 MGHRA, CDR2 YSYEKL. The CDR3 region has the DNA TGCGCCAGCAGCCAAGGAGGGGGATCCTACGAGCAGTACTTC. Its translation: CASSQGGGSYEQYF.

The DNA of the CDR3 is TGTGCCAGCAGTCTAGCGGGAGCTAGGAACGAGCAGTACTTC. This codes for CASSLAGARNEQYF. The chain has TRBV2 and TRBJ2-7, with TRBD2 matching over 10 bases. Trimming removed 5 bases from V and 5 bases from J; junction bases left unmatched: 6. CDR1 and CDR2 (germline): SNHLY, FYNNEI. The length of the CDR3 is 14 residues.

The V gene is TRBV29-1, the J gene TRBJ2-2; D is unclear. The CDR3 extends over 11 amino acids. The germline V and J ends were trimmed by 5 bases and 3 bases, with 4 bases remaining between them. Germline lookup yields CDR1 SQVTM and CDR2 ANQGSEA. This chain's CDR3 is CSVTDTGELFF. DNA of the CDR3: TGCAGCGTTACGGACACCGGGGAGCTGTTTTTT.

The chain is built from TRBV20-1 and TRBJ2-7; TRBD1 might be the D (6 bases). Trimming took 5 bases from V and 0 from J, leaving 11 bases between them. Germline CDR1 reads DFQATT; CDR2 reads SNEGSKA (reference sequence). CDR3 length equals 13 residues. The CDR3 region is CSAGDRYSYEQYF. The CDR3 DNA sequence: TGCAGTGCTGGTGACAGGTACTCCTACGAGCAGTACTTC.

The J gene is TRBJ1-2, the V gene TRBV5-1; no clear D. Trimming removed 1 base at V and 3 bases at J, with 16 bases between. In germline, CDR1 is SGHRS, CDR2 YFSETQ. This CDR3 is 16 amino acids long. The CDR3 loop reads CASSLTVTELDYGYTF. The CDR3 bases are TGCGCCAGCAGCTTGACAGTCACGGAATTAGACTATGGCTACACCTTC. Using reference TRBV5-1 and TRBJ1-2 for the parts outside the CDR3, the full variable domain is KAGVTQTPRYLIKTRGQQVTLSCSPISGHRSVSWYQQTPGQGLQFLFEYFSETQRNKGNFPGRFSGRQFSNSRSEMNVSTLELGDSALYLCASSLTVTELDYGYTFGSGTRLTVV.

Points on this clonotype: One junction end does not reproduce the germline sequence, and a read error may be involved. This rearrangement joins TRBV30 to TRBJ1-1; D not resolved. This CDR3 is 13 amino acids long. Germline CDR1 GTSNPN, CDR2 SVGIG (reference sequence). DNA for the CDR3: TGTGCCTGGAGTGGGGATTTGAACACTGAAGTTTTCTTT. Encoded protein: CAWSGDLNTEVFF.